The text below deals with one TCR beta chain. The sample comes from a study of shared T cell receptors in the human thymus. Clones were read by immunoSEQ multiplex PCR, and TCRdb kept only the in-frame ones, dropping some. Here the sample spans approximately 760,000 clones, approximately 85% being singletons. The same data also went into a second study, on human thymus T cells. As reported in that work: Infants, healthy and Finnish, who were having corrective surgery for congenital heart defects served as donors. Resections that were taken during corrective heart surgery supplied the thymus tissue. Seemingly biased V and J gene usage marked thymic and blood repertoires.

Sequencing was carried out using thymocytes. This clonotype originated in a girl in the first two years of life with a congenital heart defect.

The CDR3 sequence: CATTGGDSPLHF. The CDR3 DNA follows: TGCGCCACAACAGGGGGAGATTCACCCCTCCACTTT. The chain joins TRBV10-2 to TRBJ1-6, with 8 nucleotides matching TRBD1. With V trimmed by 10 bases and J by 8 bases, 4 bases remained unmatched. CDR1 is WSHSY and CDR2 is SAAADI in the germline V gene. The CDR3 loop spans 12 amino acids.